Listed below are T cell receptor beta chains from one sample, sequenced in a study of T cell clones after liver transplantation. The assay was immunoSEQ multiplex PCR, and TCRdb's table has in-frame clones only and misses some. This table holds nearly 45,000 clones, roughly 84% found once. The source was CD4+ T cells from blood, collected 24 months after liver transplant. The receptors here all came from a human patient who received a liver transplant. T cells may partly derive from the graft donor. CDR3s include the opening cysteine and the closing phenylalanine or tryptophan. D genes are given only for firm matches. Size is omitted from some rows. Given values are once, few, many or a class for expanded clones.

>TRBJ2-3|.|TRBV2|.
TGTGCCAGCAGTTACGAAGGGGCCCCTAGCACAGATACGCAGTATTTT
CASSYEGAPSTDTQYF
>TRBJ2-1|.|TRBV5-4|.
TGTGCCAGCAGCTTGAACGGGCGCAATGAGCAGTTCTTC
CASSLNGRNEQFF
>TRBJ2-3|.|TRBV12-5|.
TGTGCTAGTGGTTTGCCAGGGGGCACAGATACGCAGTATTTT
CASGLPGGTDTQYF
>TRBJ2-6|TRBD1|TRBV19|once
TGTGCCAGTAGTCCTCACAGGGGAGGGGCCAACGTCCTGACTTTC
CASSPHRGGANVLTF
>TRBJ1-1|.|TRBV6-5|.
TGTGCCAGCAGAGGGCCTGCGAACACTGAAGCTTTCTTT
CASRGPANTEAFF
>TRBJ1-4|.|TRBV19|.
TGTGCCAGTAGTATAGATCGGAGGGAAAAACTGTTTTTT
CASSIDRREKLFF
>TRBJ2-7|.|TRBV9|.
TGTGCCAGCAGCCCTGCTGGGGGCCTCTACGAGCAGTACTTC
CASSPAGGLYEQYF
>TRBJ1-1|.|TRBV23-1|few
TGCGCCAGCAGTCACCCTGGATCGAACACTGAAGCTTTCTTT
CASSHPGSNTEAFF
>TRBJ1-3|.|TRBV10-3|.
TGTGCCATCAGTGAGTGGCAGGTCTCTGGAAACACCATATATTTT
CAISEWQVSGNTIYF
>TRBJ1-2|.|TRBV5-1|.
TGCGCCAGCAGCCGTCGGGGGAGGTACGATGGCTACACCTTC
CASSRRGRYDGYTF
>TRBJ1-2|TRBD1|TRBV16|.
TGTGCCAGCAGCCAAGCAGGGGGCATCGGCTATGGCTACACCTTC
CASSQAGGIGYGYTF
>TRBJ2-3|.|TRBV6-1|.
TGTGCCAGCAGCAATGCGCCGGATACGCAGTATTTT
CASSNAPDTQYF
>TRBJ1-2|.|TRBV7-2|.
TGTGCCAGCAGCTTCCTGGGGGCAGACTATGGCTACACCTTC
CASSFLGADYGYTF
>TRBJ1-4|.|TRBV10-2|.
TGCGCCAGCAGTGAGAATGGATGGGTAACTAATGAAAAACTGTTTTTT
CASSENGWVTNEKLFF
>TRBJ2-2|.|TRBV19|few
TGTGCCAGTACGGAAGGAAACACCGGGGAGCTGTTTTTT
CASTEGNTGELFF
>TRBJ2-5|.|TRBV25-1|once
TGTGCCAGCAGCCCCGTATTAGGGGAGGAGACCCAGTACTTC
CASSPVLGEETQYF
>TRBJ1-4|.|TRBV7-9|.
TGTGCCAGCAGCTTAGTATCGGGGGCAACTAATGAAAAACTGTTTTTT
CASSLVSGATNEKLFF
>TRBJ1-4|.|TRBV15|.
TGTGCCACCAGCAGCGGACTACCTAATGAAAAACTGTTTTTT
CATSSGLPNEKLFF
>TRBJ1-5|.|TRBV27|once
TGTGCCAGCAGTTCCGGCGGACGAAATCAGCCCCAGCATTTT
CASSSGGRNQPQHF
>TRBJ1-5|.|TRBV7-2|.
TGTGCCAGCAGCTCGGTGACCTATCAGCCCCAGCATTTT
CASSSVTYQPQHF
>TRBJ1-4|TRBD1|TRBV7-8|.
TGTGCCAGCAGCCCGACCAGGGGGCGGTATGAAAAACTGTTTTTT
CASSPTRGRYEKLFF
>TRBJ1-1|TRBD1|TRBV2|.
TGTGCCAGCAATCGACAGGGGAACACTGAAGCTTTCTTT
CASNRQGNTEAFF
>TRBJ2-2|TRBD1|TRBV7-2|.
TGTGCCAGCAGCCGTGGGACAGGGGTTAGCACCGGGGAGCTGTTTTTT
CASSRGTGVSTGELFF
>TRBJ1-2|TRBD1|TRBV2|.
TGTGCCAGCAGTGTAACGACGCCGACAGGGAATGGCTACACCTTC
CASSVTTPTGNGYTF
>TRBJ1-1|.|TRBV4-1|.
TGCGCCAGCAGCCACGACAGAGGGGCCACTGAAGCTTTCTTT
CASSHDRGATEAFF